The 10 T cell receptor beta chains in this list originate from one sample, sequenced in a study of blood T cell repertoires in COVID-19. The assay was immunoSEQ multiplex PCR, and TCRdb's table has in-frame clones only and misses some. In the table there are 190,000 or so clones, more than 75% of which are singletons. The sample taken for sequencing was peripheral blood. Receptors originate from a man between 40 and 49 years old with active or convalescent COVID-19.

In this sample, this clone turned up many times. The chain uses TRBV6-1 and TRBJ1-2; 7 positions match TRBD1. Germline V gives CDR1 MNHNS, CDR2 SASEGT. The V segment lost 3 bases and the J segment 3 bases; nucleotides outside the gene matches: 13. The CDR3 totals 17 residues. In DNA, the CDR3 is TGTGCCAGCAGTGATACTTCCGGGACAGTGGATTACTATGGCTACACCTTC. This translates into CASSDTSGTVDYYGYTF.

V and J are TRBV28 and TRBJ2-5; weak D call: TRBD2 (6 bases). This CDR3 has 12 residues. CDR1 is MDHEN, CDR2 SYDVKM, per germline. Trimming shortened V by 9 bases and J by 4 bases, and 12 bases separated the two germline ends. CDR3 DNA sequence: TGTGCCAGTAACGGGGGAGGAGAGACCCAGTACTTC. Its protein is CASNGGGETQYF.

This chain links TRBV30 with TRBJ1-1, with 10 bases identical to TRBD1. V lost 4 bases and J lost 6; bases outside the gene matches: 8. The CDR3 is 14 amino acids. Germline values: CDR1 GTSNPN, CDR2 SVGIG (reference sequence). The CDR3 bases are TGTGCCTGGAACCGGGACAGGGGTTTTGCTGAAGCTTTCTTT. The encoded protein is CAWNRDRGFAEAFF.

V is TRBV5-1 and J is TRBJ1-5, with D perhaps TRBD1 (6 bases). This CDR3 has 15 residues. The V and J ends lost 0 bases and 2 bases respectively, with 9 bases between them. Germline V CDR1 and CDR2: SGHRS, YFSETQ. CDR3 bases: TGCGCCAGCAGCTTGGAGGGGGACCGCAATCAGCCCCAGCATTTT. It encodes CASSLEGDRNQPQHF.

The chain uses TRBV6-5 and TRBJ1-6; 11 bases are a match to TRBD1. Germline values: CDR1 MNHEY, CDR2 SVGAGI. V was clipped by 0 bases and J by 8 bases; unmatched bases: 0. The CDR3 extends over 15 amino acids. CDR3 loop: CASSYSGQGDSPLHF. CDR3 sequence (DNA): TGTGCCAGCAGTTACTCGGGACAGGGGGATTCACCCCTCCACTTT.

V and J are TRBV11-1 and TRBJ2-5; 7 nucleotides agree with TRBD1. Trimming cost V 5 bases and J 4 bases; bases outside gene matches: 13. The CDR3 length is 16 residues. Looked up from germline, CDR1 is SGHAT and CDR2 is FQDESV (reference sequence). The CDR3: CASSMGSRGRGETQYF. DNA of the CDR3: TGTGCCAGCAGCATGGGGTCGAGGGGGCGCGGAGAGACCCAGTACTTC. The variable domain in full, completed from reference TRBV11-1 and TRBJ2-5, reads EAEVAQSPRYKITEKSQAVAFWCDPISGHATLYWYRQILGQGPELLVQFQDESVVDDSQLPKDRFSAERLKGVDSTLKIQPAELGDSAMYLCASSMGSRGRGETQYFGPGTRLLVL.

This clone occurred a few times. The chain recombines TRBV5-6 with TRBJ1-6; TRBD1 might be the D (6 bases). The CDR3 spans 16 residues. V was pared by 0 bases and J by 8 bases, with 15 bases between. Germline values: CDR1 SGHDT, CDR2 YYEEEE. The CDR3 loop is CASSLAGTNFDSPLHF. The CDR3 DNA is TGTGCCAGCAGCTTGGCCGGGACAAATTTCGATTCACCCCTCCACTTT. Supplemented by reference TRBV5-6 and TRBJ1-6, the full variable domain reads DAGVTQSPTHLIKTRGQQVTLRCSPKSGHDTVSWYQQALGQGPQFIFQYYEEEERQRGNFPDRFSGHQFPNYSSELNVNALLLGDSALYLCASSLAGTNFDSPLHFGNGTRLTVT.

The chain is built from TRBV28 and TRBJ1-2; D possibly corresponds to TRBD1 (6 bases). Germline loops: CDR1 MDHEN, CDR2 SYDVKM. Trimming stripped 2 bases from V and 4 bases from J, with 8 bases between. The CDR3 consists of 13 residues. In DNA form, the CDR3 reads TGTGCCAGCAGTTTAAGGGGGAGCTATGGCTACACCTTC. This codes for CASSLRGSYGYTF.

The CDR3 region is CASSIRQGALDTQYF. The CDR3 DNA reads TGTGCCAGTAGTATAAGGCAGGGGGCTCTAGATACGCAGTATTTT. The chain is built from TRBV19 and TRBJ2-3, with TRBD1 identical over 8 bases. CDR1 is LNHDA, CDR2 SQIVND, per germline (reference sequence). The CDR3 totals 15 residues. V trimming: 2 bases; J trimming: 5 bases; junction bases outside the gene matches: 6.

This chain joins TRBV9 and TRBJ1-1; a possible D gene is TRBD1 (5 bases). This CDR3 spans 15 amino acids. Trimming removed 0 bases at V and 4 bases at J, with 13 bases between. CDR1 and CDR2 from the germline V gene are SGDLS and YYNGEE. In DNA, the CDR3 is TGTGCCAGCAGCGTAGGCCGGGGGTCCGGCACTGAAGCTTTCTTT. Amino acid sequence: CASSVGRGSGTEAFF.